This T cell receptor (beta chain) was sequenced during a study of cytomegalovirus exposure and HLA in healthy donors (dated by TCRdb to about 2017). Notes on the research overall: An earlier analysis of about 560 of the donors reported roughly 300 Gb of sequence data and roughly 120 million unique TCR beta sequences obtained from some 200 million T cells. Roughly 300 gigabases of sequencing data and around 90 million unique TCR sequences made up an early release that covered around 640 HLA-typed donors. Of the roughly 400 genotyped donors, over 70% fell in the genetic ancestry cluster associated with self-reported Caucasian donors. The study aimed to test whether cataloging public T cell receptors could reveal signatures of past pathogen exposure. The study used immunosequencing to profile the T cell repertoires of several hundred subjects and linked those repertoires to cytomegalovirus serostatus. A separate validation cohort of about 110 different subjects was used in addition to the roughly 640-subject first cohort. To predict cytomegalovirus infection status, the study brought together high-throughput TCR immunosequencing, statistical association of individual TCRs with disease status, and machine learning. To study patterns of TCR occurrence, a later analysis re-analyzed previously published TCR beta repertoires from under 750 donors and added high-resolution HLA genotyping. Rather than drawing on any new phenotypic data, the later analysis identified candidate immune exposures from TCR beta sequences and the way those sequences occurred across donors. An earlier analysis of several hundred of the donors applied high-throughput TCR beta sequencing to assess whether each TCR beta V gene segment acted as functional or pseudogenic. Donor age, sex, ethnicity and CMV serostatus were collected together with the repertoire data. A later genetic analysis used genome-wide SNP genotypes for about three fifths of the roughly 700 donors, treating that subset as a discovery cohort. Every repertoire in the discovery cohort had been generated on one and the same sequencing platform. Class I and class II HLA loci were covered by the typing at four-digit resolution. Typing coverage varied by locus: about 620-630 donors for A, B, C, DRB1 and DQB1; 522 for DQA1; more than 600 for DPA1; about 450 for DPB1. Because of strong linkage in the cohort, roughly five DR-DQ haplotypes were treated as single units for association and clustering. Among 398 genotyped donors of the cohort, an average of approximately 250,000 unique TCR beta nucleotide sequences were sequenced per donor, roughly 20% of them non-productive.

To prepare the library, the immunoSEQ multiplex PCR assay was applied. A mixture of 60 forward primers for TCR Vbeta segments and 13 reverse primers for TCR Jbeta segments was used in the multiplex PCR. Amplification of the CDR3 region of rearranged TCR beta genes was performed with a multiplex PCR assay on genomic DNA. The amplified TCR beta libraries were sequenced on the Illumina HiSeq System as 87-base-pair reads. As for the authors' bioinformatics: Across the 700 or so repertoires, a later analysis counted roughly 77 million unique TCR beta chains, about 10 million of which were shared by at least two donors. Raw reads were error-corrected and collapsed into unique sequences with a nearest-neighbor algorithm that merged closely related sequences to remove PCR and sequencing errors. CDR3 sequences were aligned to IMGT reference sequences to assign V, D and J gene segments. For a sequence to be retained, a match of at least six nucleotides to both a V gene segment and a J gene segment was required. Rearrangements were called productive when the CDR3 lacked stop codons and stayed in frame with V and J; all others were non-productive. CDR3 was defined according to IMGT convention as the region running from the second conserved V-encoded cysteine to the conserved J-encoded phenylalanine. Sequences without an unambiguous match to a single V gene segment were excluded from the earlier analysis of several hundred of the donors. In an earlier analysis of approximately 590 of the donors, a V segment was called functional when productive rearrangements were above 56.7%, and segregating when the standard deviation between donors exceeded 5%. A statistical classification framework was built to diagnose cytomegalovirus status from the catalog of TCR beta chain sequences. A later analysis assigned V and J genes by comparing TCR nucleotide sequences with IMGT/GENE-DB human TR gene sequences. The TCRdist pipeline was used in a later analysis to assign CDR3 sequences and most-parsimonious VDJ recombination scenarios. In a later analysis, every TCR beta chain was defined by the combination of its CDR3 amino acid sequence and its V-gene family, and reads without a unique V-gene family were dropped. As a way to deal with suspected cross-contamination and a sequencing artifact, a later analysis dropped over 550 nucleotide sequences that were highly shared and had low generation probability. A later analysis calculated a clonal expansion index for each public chain from normalized within-repertoire ranks of inferred template counts. In a later analysis, generation probabilities were computed with a VDJ recombination model fitted to out-of-frame rearrangements, and the resulting probabilities were checked against IGoR. A later analysis scored TCR-TCR, TCR-HLA and TCR-CMV co-occurrence with hypergeometric tests, applying a repertoire-size bias correction to TCR pairs. To estimate false discovery rates, a later analysis permuted the HLA or CMV assignments 20 times. A later analysis grouped co-occurring TCRs with DBSCAN, adding TCRdist sequence similarity when clustering within HLA-allele-positive subsets. Repertoires with fewer than 30,000 or more than 120,000 public chains, plus five repertoires with anomalous nucleotide sharing, were excluded from co-occurrence clustering. TCRdb took over this immuneACCESS table, retaining in-frame rearrangements with V and J assigned. Such tables are incomplete; in checked studies, under half of the missing clones stem from an unresolved V gene, and the remainder is unexplained. That table supplies the V and J calls and clone size; D and trimming were determined from the DNA. This sample has fewer than 150,000 clones in its table, and around 83% of those were observed once. The ten most abundant clones make up approximately 6.7% of the sample.

Concerning this clone: The antigen this receptor binds is unknown. Per-base qualities were not stored, and no clone one base away is much larger.

The cohort comprised around 690 healthy bone marrow donors. At the time of sampling, all cohort members were nominally healthy, though unrecorded immune exposures were likely present. The donor tested CMV seropositive and was one of the 289 seropositive cohort members. Each donor provided a peripheral blood sample, and peripheral blood mononuclear cells were used for TCR beta sequencing. The Qiagen DNeasy Blood Extraction Kit was used to extract genomic DNA from the blood cell samples. General study outcomes and caveats: Linkage disequilibrium might explain the correlated functional status among segregating V segments, but an unknown experimental factor could not be ruled out. The earlier analysis of 587 of the donors excluded fewer than 20 rarely observed V segments, including chromosome 9 orphons, because counts were too low. In the study, some 180 TCR beta chains were listed as associated with cytomegalovirus. Cytomegalovirus status was reported to be diagnosed by the classifier with high specificity and sensitivity in both the original and validation cohorts. Most TCR sequences were seen in very few donors, while some public TCRs were found in many individuals. In a later genetic analysis, a missense DCLRE1C variant was associated with V-gene and J-gene trimming of TCR beta chains, and the association was replicated in an independent cohort. Compared with equally common non-associated chains, HLA-associated TCR beta chains in a later analysis were more clonally expanded and had lower generation probabilities. CMV serostatus was the only immune exposure information available for the cohort. At a false discovery rate of 0.05, a later analysis linked 16,951 TCR beta sequences to specific HLA alleles. Presence/absence analyses assumed roughly uniform sequencing depth across donors, an assumption that may not hold. In a later genetic analysis, fewer N-insertions in productive TCRs were reported among donors in an Asian-associated ancestry cluster than the roughly 700-donor mean. In vitro tests confirmed that a few of the cytomegalovirus-associated TCR beta chains recognize cytomegalovirus antigens. Because HLA typing was missing for some donors at each locus, association tests included only the typed subset. In a later analysis, the rate of TCR association differed among HLA loci, with DRB1 alleles having the most associated TCRs and HLA-C alleles having the fewest. A further reported finding was that TCR beta sequences accurately predicted the HLA-A and HLA-B alleles for most subjects in the first cohort. Strong co-occurrence of HLA alleles, especially DR and DQ, made assigning TCR associations to individual alleles difficult. Only TCR beta chains were sequenced in this cohort, and the absence of alpha or paired-chain data limited detectable features. A later analysis found that most CMV-associated TCR beta chains appeared HLA-restricted, with HLA associations seemingly driven largely by CMV exposure. The 87-base-pair reads could not distinguish some IMGT-functional V segments, including TRBV6-2 and TRBV6-3, so those segments were excluded. The authors suggested that the approach could potentially be generalized to other disease states and immunological phenotypes. According to a later analysis, parvovirus B19, influenza, CMV and Epstein-Barr virus appeared linked to several top co-occurrence clusters. A cluster of highly shared sequence variants was judged likely to represent a technical artifact of the sequencing pipeline. An earlier analysis of approximately 540 of the donors showed that most TCR beta V segments appeared in productive rearrangements either about 90% or about 30% of the time, which broadly matched IMGT annotations.

CDR1 is given as MDHEN and CDR2 as SYDVKM, both from the germline V gene. At the junction V is shortened by 7 bases and J by 0 bases; bases outside the gene matches: 7. The cysteine opens and the phenylalanine closes a CDR3 of 15 amino acids. Of all the DNA, just the CDR3 is kept, 45 bases in frame from base 1. Sequencing used PBMCs. This clonotype was sampled from a woman in her thirties in good health and CMV-seropositive. The chain couples TRBV28 to TRBJ2-7, and TRBD1 matches 9 of the central bases. DNA sequence: TGTGCCAGCACCTCCGGACAGGGGAGCTCCTACGAGCAGTACTTC. This translates into CASTSGQGSSYEQYF.